This entry describes one TCR beta chain. Its antigen is unidentified. The PCR made use of 60 Vbeta and 13 Jbeta primers. Repertoires were generated with immunoSEQ multiplex PCR, while TCRdb's copy carries only in-frame clones and drops some. The sample has approximately 170,000 clones; just over 75% are singletons. This sample stems from a study of cytomegalovirus exposure and HLA in healthy donors. Study-wide findings and caveats: An analysis that came later showed most CMV-associated TCR beta chains appearing HLA-restricted. In presence/absence analyses, roughly uniform sequencing depth across donors was assumed.

J was trimmed by 7 bases and V by 0 bases; bases with no gene match: 7. The CDR3 loop spans 15 amino acids. Germline V gene sequence: CDR1 SGDLS, CDR2 YYNGEE. The J gene is TRBJ2-1, the V gene TRBV9; TRBD2 agrees at 7 bases. Sequencing was performed on PBMCs. The receptor was isolated from a woman between 25 and 40 years old in good health and CMV-seropositive. The CDR3 spells CASSVDAGAWNEQFF. DNA of the CDR3: TGTGCCAGCAGCGTAGATGCGGGAGCGTGGAATGAGCAGTTCTTC.